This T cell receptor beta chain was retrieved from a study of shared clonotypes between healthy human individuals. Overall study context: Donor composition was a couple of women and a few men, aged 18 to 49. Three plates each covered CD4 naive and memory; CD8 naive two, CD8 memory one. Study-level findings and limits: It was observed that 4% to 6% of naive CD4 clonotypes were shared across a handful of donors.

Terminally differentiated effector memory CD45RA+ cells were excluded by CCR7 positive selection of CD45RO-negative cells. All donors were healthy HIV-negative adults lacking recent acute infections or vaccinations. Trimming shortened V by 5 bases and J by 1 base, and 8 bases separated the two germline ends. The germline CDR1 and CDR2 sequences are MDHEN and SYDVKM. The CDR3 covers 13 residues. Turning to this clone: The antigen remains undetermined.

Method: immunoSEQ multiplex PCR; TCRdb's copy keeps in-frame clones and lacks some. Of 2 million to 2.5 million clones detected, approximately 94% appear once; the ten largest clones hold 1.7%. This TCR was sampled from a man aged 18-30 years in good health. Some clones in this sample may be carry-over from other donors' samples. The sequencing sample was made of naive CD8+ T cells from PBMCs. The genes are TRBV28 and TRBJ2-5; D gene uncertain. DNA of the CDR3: TGTGCCAGCAGTCCGACACCCCAAGAGACCCAGTACTTC. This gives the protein CASSPTPQETQYF.